This T cell receptor beta chain was found in a study of blood T cell repertoires in COVID-19. Overall study context: Samples representing acute and convalescent COVID-19 were sourced from the United States, Italy and Spain. The cDNA or gDNA used as material had been derived from T cells, B-cell-depleted T cells, or PBMCs.

Trimming took off 5 bases at V and 0 bases at J, with 12 bases between the two ends. CDR3 length: 14 residues. Germline CDR1 SGHRS, CDR2 YFSETQ. Original methodology: Using reference gene primer amplification, nucleated cell counts were estimated. Profiled with immunoSEQ multiplex PCR; TCRdb holds only in-frame clones, not every one. That table supplies the V and J calls and clone size; D and trimming were determined from the DNA. The table records approximately 250,000 clones, 86% of them present only once. What was sequenced was peripheral blood. The V and J genes are TRBV5-1 and TRBJ2-7; D possibly corresponds to TRBD1 (6 bases). The source of this sequence is a young man with active or convalescent COVID-19. This CDR3 reads CASRSGTSSYEQYF. CDR3 nucleotide sequence: TGCGCCAGCAGATCCGGGACATCCTCCTACGAGCAGTACTTC.